The present entry profiles one T cell receptor beta chain with its context. Deletions cut 6 bases from V and 0 bases from J, with 17 bases between. CDR3 size: 16 residues. The V gene's germline CDR1 is KGHSH and CDR2 LQKENI. Naive CD8 cells comprised CD45RO-negative, CCR7-positively selected cells, excluding terminally differentiated effector memory CD45RA+ cells. This entry comes from a study of shared clonotypes between healthy human individuals. This table comes from immunoSEQ multiplex PCR, and its TCRdb copy is limited to in-frame clones, with some not included. The repertoire includes about 2.2 million clones, roughly 93% of them detected once, and more than 1.5% sits in the top ten.

The TCR originated in a man aged 18 to 29 in good health. Some clones in this sample may be carry-over from other donors' samples. The chain is built from TRBV18 and TRBJ1-2, with D perhaps matching TRBD1 (5 bases). The sequenced sample was naive CD8+ T cells from PBMCs. In DNA form, the CDR3 reads TGTGCCAGCTCGCCTCCGCGGGGGGTATCTAACTATGGCTACACCTTC. Its protein product is CASSPPRGVSNYGYTF.